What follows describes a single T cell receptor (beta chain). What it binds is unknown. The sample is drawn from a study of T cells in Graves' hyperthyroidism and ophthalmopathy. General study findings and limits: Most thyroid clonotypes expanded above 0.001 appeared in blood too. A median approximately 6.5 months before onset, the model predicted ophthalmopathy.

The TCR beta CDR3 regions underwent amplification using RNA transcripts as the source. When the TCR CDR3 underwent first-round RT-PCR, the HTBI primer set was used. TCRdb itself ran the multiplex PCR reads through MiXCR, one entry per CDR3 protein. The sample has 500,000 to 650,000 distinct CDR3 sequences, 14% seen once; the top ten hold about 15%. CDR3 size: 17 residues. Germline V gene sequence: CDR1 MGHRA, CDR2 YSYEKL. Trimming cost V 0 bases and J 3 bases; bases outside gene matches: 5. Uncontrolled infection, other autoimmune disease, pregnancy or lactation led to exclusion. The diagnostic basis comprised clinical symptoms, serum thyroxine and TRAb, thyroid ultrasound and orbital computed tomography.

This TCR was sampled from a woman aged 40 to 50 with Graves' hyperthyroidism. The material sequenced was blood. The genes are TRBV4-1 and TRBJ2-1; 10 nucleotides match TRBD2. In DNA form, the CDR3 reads TGCGCCAGCAGCCAAGATATACTAGCGGGACTCTACAATGAGCAGTTCTTC. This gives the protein CASSQDILAGLYNEQFF.